This T cell receptor beta chain was retrieved from a study of control samples from healthy donors and cancer patients. From germline, CDR1 is LGHDT and CDR2 YNNKEL (reference sequence). V was shortened by 4 bases and J by 2 bases, with 15 bases between the two germline ends. The CDR3 covers 15 residues. TCRdb keeps only in-frame clones here, not all; method: immunoSEQ multiplex PCR. The data show approximately 210,000 clones, about 89% seen once. This sequence joins TRBV3-1 (or the pseudogene TRBV3-2) and TRBJ2-7; D possibly matches TRBD1 or TRBD2 (5 bases each). This receptor was taken from a young man in good health. The sequencing sample was made of blood. The CDR3 region has the DNA TGTGCCAGCAGCCGTCGTGGGGGAAATACCTACGAGCAGTACTTC. Its protein is CASSRRGGNTYEQYF.